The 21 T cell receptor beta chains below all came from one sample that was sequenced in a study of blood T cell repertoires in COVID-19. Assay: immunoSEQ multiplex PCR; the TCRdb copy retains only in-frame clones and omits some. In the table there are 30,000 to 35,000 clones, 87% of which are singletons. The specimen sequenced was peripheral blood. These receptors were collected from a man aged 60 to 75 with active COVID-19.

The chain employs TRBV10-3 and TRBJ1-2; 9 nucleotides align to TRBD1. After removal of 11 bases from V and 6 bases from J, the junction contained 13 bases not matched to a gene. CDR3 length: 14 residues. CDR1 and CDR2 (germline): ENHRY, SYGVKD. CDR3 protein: CAAASEGQGHGYTF. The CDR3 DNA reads TGTGCCGCAGCATCAGAGGGACAGGGTCATGGCTACACCTTC.

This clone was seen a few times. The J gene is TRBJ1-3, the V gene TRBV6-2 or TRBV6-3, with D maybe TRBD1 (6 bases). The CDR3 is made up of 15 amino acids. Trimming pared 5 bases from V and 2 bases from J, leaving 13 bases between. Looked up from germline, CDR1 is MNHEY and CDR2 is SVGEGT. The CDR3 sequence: CASSPTGRPGNTIYF. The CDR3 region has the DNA TGTGCCAGCAGTCCAACAGGGAGACCTGGAAACACCATATATTTT.

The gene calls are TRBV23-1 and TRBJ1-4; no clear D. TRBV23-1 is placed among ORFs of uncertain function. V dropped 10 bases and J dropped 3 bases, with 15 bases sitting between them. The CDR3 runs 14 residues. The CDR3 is CAILPRSPNEKLFF. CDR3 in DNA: TGCGCCATCTTGCCACGGAGCCCTAATGAAAAACTGTTTTTT.

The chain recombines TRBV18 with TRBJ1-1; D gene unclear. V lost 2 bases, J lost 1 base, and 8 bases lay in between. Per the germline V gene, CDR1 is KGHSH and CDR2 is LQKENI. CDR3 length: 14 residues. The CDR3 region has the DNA TGTGCCAGCTCACCAGGGCTCCAGAACACTGAAGCTTTCTTT. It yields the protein CASSPGLQNTEAFF.

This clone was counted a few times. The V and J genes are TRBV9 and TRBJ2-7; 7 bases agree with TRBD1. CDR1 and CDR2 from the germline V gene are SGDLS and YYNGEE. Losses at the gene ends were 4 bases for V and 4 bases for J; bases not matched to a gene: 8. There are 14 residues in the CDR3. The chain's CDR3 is CASSPTGVGYEQYF. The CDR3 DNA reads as TGTGCCAGCAGCCCTACAGGGGTTGGTTACGAGCAGTACTTC.

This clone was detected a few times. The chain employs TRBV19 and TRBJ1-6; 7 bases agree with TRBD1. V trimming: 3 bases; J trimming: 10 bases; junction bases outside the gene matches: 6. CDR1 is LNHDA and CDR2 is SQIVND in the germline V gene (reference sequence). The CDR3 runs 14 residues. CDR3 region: CASSMGQSGSPLHF. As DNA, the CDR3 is TGTGCCAGTAGTATGGGACAGTCCGGGTCACCCCTCCACTTT. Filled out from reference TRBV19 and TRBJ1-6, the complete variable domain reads DGGITQSPKYLFRKEGQNVTLSCEQNLNHDAMYWYRQDPGQGLRLIYYSQIVNDFQKGDIAEGYSVSREKKESFPLTVTSAQKNPTAFYLCASSMGQSGSPLHFGNGTRLTVT.

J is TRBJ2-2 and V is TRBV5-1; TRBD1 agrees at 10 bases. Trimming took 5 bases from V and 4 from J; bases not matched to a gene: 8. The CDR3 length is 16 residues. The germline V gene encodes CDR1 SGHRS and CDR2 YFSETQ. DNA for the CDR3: TGCGCCAGCAGTCGGACAGGGGGACGTGGCACCGGGGAGCTGTTTTTT. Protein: CASSRTGGRGTGELFF.

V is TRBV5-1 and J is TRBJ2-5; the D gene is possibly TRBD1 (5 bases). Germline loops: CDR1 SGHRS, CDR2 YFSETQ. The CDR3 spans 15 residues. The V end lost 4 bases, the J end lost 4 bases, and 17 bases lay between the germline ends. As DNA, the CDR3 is TGCGCCAGCAGCCGGGTCGACAGTCCCCTAGAGACCCAGTACTTC. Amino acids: CASSRVDSPLETQYF.

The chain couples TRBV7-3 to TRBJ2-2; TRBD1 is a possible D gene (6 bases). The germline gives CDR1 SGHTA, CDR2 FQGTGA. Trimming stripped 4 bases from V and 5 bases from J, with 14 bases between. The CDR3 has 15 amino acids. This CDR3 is CASSSQGGRTGELFF. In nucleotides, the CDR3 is TGTGCCAGCAGCTCCCAAGGGGGTCGGACCGGGGAGCTGTTTTTT. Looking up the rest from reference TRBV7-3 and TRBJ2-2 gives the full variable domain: GAGVSQTPSNKVTEKGKYVELRCDPISGHTALYWYRQSLGQGPEFLIYFQGTGAADDSGLPNDRFFAVRPEGSVSTLKIQRTERGDSAVYLCASSSQGGRTGELFFGEGSRLTVL.

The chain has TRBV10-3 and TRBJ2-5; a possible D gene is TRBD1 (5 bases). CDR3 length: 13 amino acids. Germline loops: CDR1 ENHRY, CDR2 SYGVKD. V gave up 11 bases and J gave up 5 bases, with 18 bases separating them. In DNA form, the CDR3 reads TGTGCCGTCGCCTTGGGGCTACGGGAGACCCAGTACTTC. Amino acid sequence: CAVALGLRETQYF.

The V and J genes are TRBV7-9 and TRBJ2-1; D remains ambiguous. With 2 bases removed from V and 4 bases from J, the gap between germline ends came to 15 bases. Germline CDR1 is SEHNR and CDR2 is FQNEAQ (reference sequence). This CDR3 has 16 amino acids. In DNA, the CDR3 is TGTGCCAGCAGCTTATCTACGGGTGCAGCGTACAATGAGCAGTTCTTC. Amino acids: CASSLSTGAAYNEQFF.

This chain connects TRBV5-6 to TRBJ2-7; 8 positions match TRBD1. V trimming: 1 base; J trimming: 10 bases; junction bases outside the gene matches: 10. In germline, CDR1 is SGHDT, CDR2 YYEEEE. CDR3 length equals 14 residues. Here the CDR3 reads CASSLRDRSQRQYF. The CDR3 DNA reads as TGTGCCAGCAGCTTGCGGGACAGGTCCCAGCGACAGTACTTC.

The CDR3, as DNA: TGTGCCAGCAGTGAGGGGCGGGAGTTTAGCAATGAGCAGTTCTTC. This sequence encodes CASSEGREFSNEQFF. The chain uses TRBV6-1 and TRBJ2-1; 7 bases match TRBD2. Germline-derived CDR1 and CDR2 are MNHNS and SASEGT. J gave up 6 bases and V 3 bases, and 8 bases lay outside the gene matches. The CDR3 sequence is 15 residues long.

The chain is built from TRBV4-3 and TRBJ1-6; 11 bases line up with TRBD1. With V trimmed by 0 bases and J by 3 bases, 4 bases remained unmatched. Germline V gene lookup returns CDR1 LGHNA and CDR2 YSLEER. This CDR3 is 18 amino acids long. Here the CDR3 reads CASSQDYGTGGYNSPLHF. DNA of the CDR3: TGCGCCAGCAGCCAAGATTATGGGACAGGGGGCTATAATTCACCCCTCCACTTT.

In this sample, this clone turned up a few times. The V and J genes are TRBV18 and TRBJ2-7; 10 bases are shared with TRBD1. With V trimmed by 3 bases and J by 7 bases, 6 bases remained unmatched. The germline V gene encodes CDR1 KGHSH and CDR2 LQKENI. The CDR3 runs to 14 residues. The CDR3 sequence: CASSPLDRGNEQYF. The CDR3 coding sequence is TGTGCCAGCTCACCCCTGGACAGGGGGAATGAGCAGTACTTC.

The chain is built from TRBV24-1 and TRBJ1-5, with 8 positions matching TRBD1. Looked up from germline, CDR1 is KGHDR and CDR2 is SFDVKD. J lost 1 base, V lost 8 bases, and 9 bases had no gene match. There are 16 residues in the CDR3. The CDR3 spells CATKRQGPVSNQPQHF. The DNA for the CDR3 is TGTGCCACCAAGAGACAGGGGCCAGTAAGCAATCAGCCCCAGCATTTT.

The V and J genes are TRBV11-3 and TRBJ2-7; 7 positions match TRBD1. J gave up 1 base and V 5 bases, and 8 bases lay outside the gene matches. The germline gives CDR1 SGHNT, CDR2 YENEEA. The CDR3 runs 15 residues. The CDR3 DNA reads TGTGCCAGCAGCCCCGGGACAGCCCCTTCCTACGAGCAGTACTTC. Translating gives CASSPGTAPSYEQYF. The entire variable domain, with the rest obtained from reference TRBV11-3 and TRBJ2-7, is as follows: EAGVVQSPRYKIIEKKQPVAFWCNPISGHNTLYWYLQNLGQGPELLIRYENEEAVDDSQLPKDRFSAERLKGVDSTLKIQPAELGDSAVYLCASSPGTAPSYEQYFGPGTRLTVT.

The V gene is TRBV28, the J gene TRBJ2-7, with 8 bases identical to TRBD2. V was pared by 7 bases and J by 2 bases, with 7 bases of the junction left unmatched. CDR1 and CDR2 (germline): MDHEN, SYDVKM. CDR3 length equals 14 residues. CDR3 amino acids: CASTLAGPAYEQYF. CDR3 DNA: TGTGCCAGCACCTTAGCGGGGCCAGCCTACGAGCAGTACTTC.

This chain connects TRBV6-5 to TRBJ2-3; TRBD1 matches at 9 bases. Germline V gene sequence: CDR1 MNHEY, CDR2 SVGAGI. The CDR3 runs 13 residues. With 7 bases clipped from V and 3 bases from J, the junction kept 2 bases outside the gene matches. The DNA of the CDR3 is TGTGCCAGCATCGACAGGGGGACAGATACGCAGTATTTT. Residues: CASIDRGTDTQYF.

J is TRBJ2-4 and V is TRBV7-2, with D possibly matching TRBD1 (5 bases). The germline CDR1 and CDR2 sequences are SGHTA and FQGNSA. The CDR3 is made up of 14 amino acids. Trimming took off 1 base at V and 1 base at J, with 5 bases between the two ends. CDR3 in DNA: TGTGCCAGCAGCTTAGACAGGGCCAAAAACATTCAGTACTTC. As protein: CASSLDRAKNIQYF.

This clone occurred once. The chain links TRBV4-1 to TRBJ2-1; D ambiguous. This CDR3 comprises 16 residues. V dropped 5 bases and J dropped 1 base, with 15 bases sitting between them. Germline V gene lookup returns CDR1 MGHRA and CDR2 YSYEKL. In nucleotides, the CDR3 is TGCGCCAGCAGCTCGACCCCACAGAGATCCTACAATGAGCAGTTCTTC. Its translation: CASSSTPQRSYNEQFF.